This TCR beta chain was identified in a study of OX40 agonist ivuxolimab in advanced cancers. On the study more broadly: The study treated patients with ivuxolimab, an agonistic anti-OX40 (CD134) antibody.

Assay used: immunoSEQ multiplex PCR; TCRdb lists only in-frame clones, some missing. The sample gives approximately 73,000 clones, 80% to 90% of which show up once; under 3.5% is in the top ten. Peripheral blood came from all dose cohorts at three timepoints. Findings of the study overall: CD4+ and CD8+ T cells in blood underwent clonal expansion by week 6 at 0.1 to 3.0 mg/kg. Among T cells, CD8+ cells averaged more expanded clones than CD4+ cells.

This CDR3 has 16 residues. V was pared by 5 bases and J by 4 bases, with 9 bases of the junction left unmatched. Germline CDR1 is SEHNR and CDR2 is FQNEAQ (reference sequence). Points on this clone: Its target is not known.

The genes are TRBV7-9 and TRBJ2-2; 8 bases are a match to TRBD1. Sequenced here: CD4+ or CD8+ T cells sorted from blood, sampled in a trial of the OX40 agonist ivuxolimab. The receptor's source is an adult with an advanced solid tumor such as melanoma, head and neck, liver or kidney cancer. CDR3 sequence reads: CASSLGQGRSTGELFF. In DNA form, the CDR3 reads TGTGCCAGCAGCCTCGGACAGGGAAGGAGCACCGGGGAGCTGTTTTTT.